What follows describes a single T cell receptor beta chain. The germline CDR1 and CDR2 sequences are SNHLY and FYNNEI. V was clipped by 7 bases and J by 5 bases, with 12 bases between them. This CDR3 contains 14 residues. These data come from a study of OX40 agonist ivuxolimab in advanced cancers. The method was immunoSEQ multiplex PCR; TCRdb's version includes in-frame clones alone and lacks a portion of them. In the table there are 25,000 to 35,000 clones, roughly 68% of which are singletons. The chain employs TRBV2 and TRBJ1-6; D ambiguous. This receptor was identified in an adult with an advanced solid tumor such as melanoma, head and neck, liver or kidney cancer. Material: CD4+ or CD8+ T cells sorted from blood, obtained in a trial of the OX40 agonist ivuxolimab. The CDR3 nucleotides are TGTGCCAGCACGTTGGGTAGGAATAATTCACCCCTCCACTTT. Amino acids: CASTLGRNNSPLHF.